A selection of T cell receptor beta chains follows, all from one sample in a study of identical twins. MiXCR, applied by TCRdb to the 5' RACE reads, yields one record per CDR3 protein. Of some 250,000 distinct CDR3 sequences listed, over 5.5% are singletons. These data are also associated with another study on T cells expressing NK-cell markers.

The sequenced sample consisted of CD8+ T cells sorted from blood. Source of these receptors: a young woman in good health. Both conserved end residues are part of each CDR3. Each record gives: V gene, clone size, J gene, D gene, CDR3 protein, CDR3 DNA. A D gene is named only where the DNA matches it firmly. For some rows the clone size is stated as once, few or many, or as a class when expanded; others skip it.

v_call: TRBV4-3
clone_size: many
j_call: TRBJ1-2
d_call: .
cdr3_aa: CASSQNYQGWDGYTF
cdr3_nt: TGCGCCAGCAGCCAGAACTATCAGGGTTGGGATGGCTACACCTTC

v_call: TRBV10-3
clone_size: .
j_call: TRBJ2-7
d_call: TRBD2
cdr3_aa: CAIKGGTKGDYEQYF
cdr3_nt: TGTGCCATCAAAGGCGGGACTAAGGGCGACTACGAGCAGTACTTC

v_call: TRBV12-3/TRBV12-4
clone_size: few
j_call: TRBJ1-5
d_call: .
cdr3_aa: CASSLRRQPQHF
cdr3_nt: TGTGCCAGCAGCCTTCGGCGTCAGCCCCAGCATTTT

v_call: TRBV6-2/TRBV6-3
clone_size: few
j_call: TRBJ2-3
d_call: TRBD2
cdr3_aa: CASSQGLAKDTQYF
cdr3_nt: TGTGCCAGCAGTCAAGGACTAGCAAAAGATACGCAGTATTTT

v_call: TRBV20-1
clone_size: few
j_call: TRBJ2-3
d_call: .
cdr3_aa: CSASGGDADTQYF
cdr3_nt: TGCAGTGCTAGCGGGGGAGACGCAGATACGCAGTATTTT

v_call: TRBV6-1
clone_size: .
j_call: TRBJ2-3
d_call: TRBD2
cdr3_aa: CASIPGWGGSKTDTQYF
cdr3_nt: TGTGCCAGCATTCCCGGATGGGGCGGGAGTAAGACAGATACGCAGTATTTT

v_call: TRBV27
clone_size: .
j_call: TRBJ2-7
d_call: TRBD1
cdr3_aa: CATQSRDRSSYEQYF
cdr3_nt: TGTGCCACCCAGTCTCGGGACAGGAGCTCCTACGAGCAGTACTTC

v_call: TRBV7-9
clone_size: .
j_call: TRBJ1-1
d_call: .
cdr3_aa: CASSLDPQGEGAEAFF
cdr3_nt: TGTGCCAGCAGCCTAGACCCCCAGGGCGAGGGGGCTGAAGCTTTCTTT

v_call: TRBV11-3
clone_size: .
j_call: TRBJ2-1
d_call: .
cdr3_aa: CASSFGRGAYNEQFF
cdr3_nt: TGTGCCAGCAGCTTTGGGAGGGGGGCCTACAATGAGCAGTTCTTC

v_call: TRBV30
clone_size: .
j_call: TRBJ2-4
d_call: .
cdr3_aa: CAWTGSVYEGIQYF
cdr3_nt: TGTGCCTGGACGGGATCGGTGTACGAAGGCATTCAGTACTTC

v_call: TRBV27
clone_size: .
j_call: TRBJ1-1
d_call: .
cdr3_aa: CASRGGTLNTEAFF
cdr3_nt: TGTGCCAGCAGAGGGGGAACCCTGAACACTGAAGCTTTCTTT

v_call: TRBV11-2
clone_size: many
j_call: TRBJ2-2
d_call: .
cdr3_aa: CASSLIVGEWGELFF
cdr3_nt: TGTGCCAGCAGCTTAATAGTTGGGGAGTGGGGGGAGCTGTTTTTT

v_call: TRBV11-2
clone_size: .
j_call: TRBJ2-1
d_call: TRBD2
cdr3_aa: CASSREGLSYNEQFF
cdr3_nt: TGTGCCAGCAGCCGGGAGGGCCTCTCCTACAATGAGCAGTTCTTC

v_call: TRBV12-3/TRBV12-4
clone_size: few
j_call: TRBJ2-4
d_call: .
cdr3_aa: CASSLLRGGTKNIQYF
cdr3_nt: TGTGCCAGCAGTTTACTCAGGGGTGGAACCAAAAACATTCAGTACTTC

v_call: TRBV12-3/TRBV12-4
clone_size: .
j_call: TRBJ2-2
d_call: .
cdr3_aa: CASSPMYGAAVEGSGELFF
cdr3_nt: TGTGCCAGCAGCCCTATGTATGGAGCGGCCGTGGAGGGGTCCGGGGAGCTGTTTTTT

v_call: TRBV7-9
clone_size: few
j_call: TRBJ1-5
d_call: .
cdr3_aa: CASSLGGPAGPQHF
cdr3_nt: TGTGCCAGCAGCTTAGGAGGGCCGGCGGGGCCCCAGCATTTT

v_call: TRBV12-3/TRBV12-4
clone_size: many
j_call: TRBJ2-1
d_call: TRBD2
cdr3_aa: CASSPRLAGSYNEQFF
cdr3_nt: TGTGCCAGCAGTCCCCGACTAGCGGGCTCCTACAATGAGCAGTTCTTC

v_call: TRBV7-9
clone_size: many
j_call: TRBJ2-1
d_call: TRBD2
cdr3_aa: CASSLSLAGGENEQFF
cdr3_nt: TGTGCCAGCAGCCTCTCACTAGCGGGGGGAGAGAATGAGCAGTTCTTC

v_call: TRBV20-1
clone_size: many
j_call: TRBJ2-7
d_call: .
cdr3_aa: CSARFDEQYF
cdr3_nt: TGCAGTGCTAGGTTTGACGAGCAGTACTTC

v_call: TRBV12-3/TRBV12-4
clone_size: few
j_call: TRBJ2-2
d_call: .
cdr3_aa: CASTLITGHTGELFF
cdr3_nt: TGTGCCAGCACCCTCATAACGGGACACACCGGGGAGCTGTTTTTT

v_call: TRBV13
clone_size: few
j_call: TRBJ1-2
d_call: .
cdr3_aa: CASSPQGLNFYGYTF
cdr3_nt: TGTGCCAGCAGCCCACAGGGACTGAACTTCTATGGCTACACCTTC

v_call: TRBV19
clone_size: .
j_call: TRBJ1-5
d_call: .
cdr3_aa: CASSISGGSNQPQHF
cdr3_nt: TGTGCCAGTAGTATTTCGGGGGGTAGCAATCAGCCCCAGCATTTT

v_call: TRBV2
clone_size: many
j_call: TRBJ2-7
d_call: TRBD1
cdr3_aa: CASIQRTSSEDRGGYYEQYF
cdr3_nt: TGTGCCAGCATCCAAAGAACGAGCTCTGAGGACAGGGGAGGATACTACGAGCAGTACTTC

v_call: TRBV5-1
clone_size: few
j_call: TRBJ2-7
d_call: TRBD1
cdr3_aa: CASSLLTGGSYEQYF
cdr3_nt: TGCGCCAGCAGCTTGCTTACAGGGGGCTCCTACGAGCAGTACTTC

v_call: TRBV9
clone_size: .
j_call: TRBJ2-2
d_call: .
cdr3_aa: CASSVVGTGAGELFF
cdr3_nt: TGTGCCAGCAGCGTAGTTGGAACGGGGGCCGGGGAGCTGTTTTTT

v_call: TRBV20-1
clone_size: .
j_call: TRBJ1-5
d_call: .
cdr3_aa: CSVKSGAQQPQHF
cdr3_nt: TGCAGTGTTAAGTCAGGGGCACAGCAGCCCCAGCATTTT

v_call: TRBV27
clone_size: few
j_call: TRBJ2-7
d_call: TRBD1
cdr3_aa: CASRPGQVSYEQYF
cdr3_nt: TGTGCCAGCAGACCGGGACAGGTCTCCTACGAGCAGTACTTC

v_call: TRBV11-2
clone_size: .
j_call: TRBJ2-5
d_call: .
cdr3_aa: CASSAVWGRETQYF
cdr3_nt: TGTGCCAGCAGCGCCGTCTGGGGGAGGGAGACCCAGTACTTC

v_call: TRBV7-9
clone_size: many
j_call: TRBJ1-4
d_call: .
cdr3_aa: CASTQGPGTDEKLFF
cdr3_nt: TGTGCCAGCACACAAGGTCCGGGGACCGATGAAAAACTGTTTTTT